This T cell receptor beta chain was profiled in a study of T cells in Graves' hyperthyroidism and ophthalmopathy. Study-level findings and limits: In blood, most of the thyroid clonotypes expanded above 0.001 were also present. The model forecast ophthalmopathy, anticipating it by a median approximately 7 months before onset.

Based on clinical symptoms, serum thyroxine and TRAb, thyroid ultrasound and orbital computed tomography, diagnoses were reached. Amplified TCR beta CDR3 regions derived from RNA transcripts. First-round RT-PCR targeting the TCR CDR3 was performed with the HTBI primer set. TCRdb independently ran MiXCR on the multiplex PCR reads; one entry per CDR3 protein. The sample holds around 660,000 distinct CDR3 sequences, about 45% seen once. About this clonotype: Its matching antigen is unknown.

This TCR was recovered from an adult man with Graves' disease, either hyperthyroidism or ophthalmopathy (not recorded which). The sample comprised peripheral blood or thyroid tissue (not recorded which).

The CDR3: CASTAWTTLGYTF. The CDR3 nucleotides read TGTGCCAGCACTGCATGGACTACGCTTGGCTACACCTTC. The chain links TRBV25-1 to TRBJ1-2; D call uncertain. The CDR3 has 13 amino acids. V was clipped by 7 bases and J by 7 bases, with 16 bases between them. The germline CDR1 and CDR2 sequences are MGHDK and SYGVNS.